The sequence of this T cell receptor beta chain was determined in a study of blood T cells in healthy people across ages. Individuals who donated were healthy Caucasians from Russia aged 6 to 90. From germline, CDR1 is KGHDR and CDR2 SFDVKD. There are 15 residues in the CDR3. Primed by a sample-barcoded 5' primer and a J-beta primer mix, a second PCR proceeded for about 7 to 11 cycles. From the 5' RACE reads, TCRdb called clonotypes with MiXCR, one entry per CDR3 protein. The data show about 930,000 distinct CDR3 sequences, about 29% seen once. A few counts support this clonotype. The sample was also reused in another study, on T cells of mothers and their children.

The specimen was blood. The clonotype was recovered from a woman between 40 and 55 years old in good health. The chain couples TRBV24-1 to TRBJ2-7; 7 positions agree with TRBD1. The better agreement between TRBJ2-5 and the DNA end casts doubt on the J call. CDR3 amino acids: CATSVPTGKTETQYF. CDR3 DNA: TGTGCCACCAGCGTGCCGACAGGGAAAACGGAGACCCAGTACTTC.